This T cell receptor beta chain was observed in a study of technical replicates of blood from a few donors. The CDR3 covers 15 residues. Per the germline V gene, CDR1 is SGHTA and CDR2 is FQGNSA. Trimming removed 3 bases from V and 5 bases from J; junction bases left unmatched: 8. This clone was recorded only once. Data came from immunoSEQ multiplex PCR; TCRdb stores just in-frame clones and leaves some out. Of tens of thousands of clones detected, 90% to 96% appear once; the ten largest clones hold 0.36%. This TCR derives from a human donor in good health. The chain carries TRBV7-2 and TRBJ2-5, with 8 bases aligning to TRBD2. The sequencing input was T cells isolated from PBMCs. CDR3 DNA sequence: TGTGCCAGCAGCTTTCCTGCGGGGGGTGCGGAGACCCAGTACTTC. Protein product: CASSFPAGGAETQYF.